The clone carrying this TCR beta chain turned up a few times. Its antigen is undetermined. This CDR3 region has 16 residues. Trimming at V came to 4 bases and at J to 3 bases, leaving 9 bases not matched to a gene. Germline V CDR1 and CDR2: SGDLS, YYNGEE. TCR beta CDR3 regions were amplified from RNA transcripts. A first-round RT-PCR used HTBI primers, followed by a second-round multiplex PCR. TCRdb processed the multiplex PCR reads anew with MiXCR; each CDR3 protein has one entry. The data show approximately 700,000 distinct CDR3 sequences, roughly two fifths seen once. Moderate-to-severe activity, CAS at least 3, NOSPECS at least 4 and duration under 3 months characterized donors with ophthalmopathy. The data were taken from a study of Graves' ophthalmopathy and Graves' hyperthyroidism. For the study at large: No treatment had been given when peripheral blood was collected at initial diagnosis.

The study's findings and limits: Most thyroid clonotypes expanded beyond 0.001 frequency were also found in blood.

This chain links TRBV9 with TRBJ2-7; 11 bases map to TRBD2. The receptor comes from an adult man with Graves' ophthalmopathy. Material: peripheral blood. The CDR3 DNA sequence: TGTGCCAGCAGCCCAAGGATGGGACTAGCGGACTACGAGCAGTACTTC. The encoded protein is CASSPRMGLADYEQYF.